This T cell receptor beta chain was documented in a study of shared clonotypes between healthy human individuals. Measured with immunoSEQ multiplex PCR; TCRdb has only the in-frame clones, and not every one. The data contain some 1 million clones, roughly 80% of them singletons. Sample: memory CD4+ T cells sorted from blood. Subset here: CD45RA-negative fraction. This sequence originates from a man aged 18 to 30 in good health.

In nucleotides, the CDR3 is TGTGCCAGCACCGTCCCGGGACAGGGGCAGCCCCAGCATTTT. Encoded protein: CASTVPGQGQPQHF. The chain carries TRBV6-6 and TRBJ1-5, with 10 bases lining up with TRBD1. Germline V gene lookup returns CDR1 MNHNY and CDR2 SVGAGI (reference sequence). V lost 7 bases and J lost 7; bases outside the gene matches: 7. This CDR3 is 14 amino acids long.